These 20 T cell receptor beta chains share one sample of origin, sequenced in a study of blood T cell repertoires in COVID-19 (dated by TCRdb to 2020 to 2022). The library was obtained by the immunoSEQ multiplex PCR assay. TCRdb carries this immuneACCESS record with in-frame sequences only. Its versions omit some clonotypes, under half of them owing to an unresolved V gene in the studies checked, with the rest unexplained. This sample comprises roughly 430,000 clones, around nine tenths of them detected only once. The ten largest clonotypes hold less than 1.5% of the sample. The sample was PBMCs or T cells enriched from blood (not recorded which). These receptors all come from a woman younger than 35 who had been exposed to COVID-19.

J is TRBJ2-3 and V is TRBV6-4, with D perhaps TRBD1 (5 bases). V lost 4 bases, J lost 4 bases, and 12 bases lay in between. Germline CDR1 reads MRHNA; CDR2 reads SNTAGT. The CDR3 contains 14 residues. CDR3 bases: TGTGCCAGCAGTGCTTCTCCAGGGTCAGATACGCAGTATTTT. Its protein product is CASSASPGSDTQYF.

The gene calls are TRBV6-2 or TRBV6-3 and TRBJ2-3; weak D call: TRBD2 (7 bases). Between the trimmed V and J ends, which lost 7 bases and 4 bases, there was a span of 18 bases. In germline, CDR1 is MNHEY, CDR2 SVGEGT. The CDR3 covers 15 residues. The CDR3 sequence: CASTPGGGGSDTQYF. The CDR3 nucleotides are TGTGCCAGCACCCCCGGCGGCGGGGGCTCAGATACGCAGTATTTT.

The chain carries TRBV27 and TRBJ2-7; D is perhaps TRBD2 (5 bases). Germline lookup yields CDR1 MNHEY and CDR2 SMNVEV (reference sequence). The CDR3 runs to 13 residues. V lost 3 bases and J lost 6, with 12 bases in between. CDR3 amino acids: CASSLKGVSEQYF. Written as DNA, the CDR3 is TGTGCCAGCAGTTTGAAGGGAGTTAGCGAGCAGTACTTC.

The chain links TRBV6-5 to TRBJ1-2, with a possible D match to TRBD1 (5 bases). CDR1 and CDR2 (germline): MNHEY, SVGAGI. The CDR3 is 14 amino acids. Trimming stripped 6 bases from V and 4 bases from J, with 15 bases between. CDR3: CASSQTSQVYGYTF. CDR3 nucleotides: TGTGCCAGCAGCCAGACCTCACAGGTCTATGGCTACACCTTC.

This chain joins TRBV27 and TRBJ2-7, with 11 bases matching TRBD2. The junction had 6 bases not matched to a gene; V was cut back by 5 bases and J by 0 bases. CDR3 length equals 16 residues. CDR1 MNHEY and CDR2 SMNVEV come from the germline V gene (reference sequence). The CDR3 loop is CASSLPSGRSSYEQYF. The DNA of the CDR3 is TGTGCCAGCAGTCTGCCTAGCGGGAGGAGCTCCTACGAGCAGTACTTC.

V usage is TRBV5-1 and J usage is TRBJ2-7; a weak D match, TRBD2 (7 bases). The V end lost 1 base, the J end lost 1 base, and 21 bases lay between the germline ends. CDR3 size: 18 residues. In germline, CDR1 is SGHRS, CDR2 YFSETQ. CDR3 in amino acids: CASSLRGPREGPSYEQYF. The CDR3 DNA reads TGCGCCAGCAGCTTGCGGGGGCCCAGGGAGGGTCCTTCCTACGAGCAGTACTTC.

The chain has TRBV3-1 (or the pseudogene TRBV3-2) and TRBJ1-1; D gene unclear. Trimming removed 5 bases at V and 7 bases at J, with 8 bases between. Germline CDR1 reads LGHDT; CDR2 reads YNNKEL (reference sequence). The CDR3 consists of 11 residues. The DNA of the CDR3 is TGTGCCAGCAGCTACGGACTTGAAGCTTTCTTT. Translating it yields CASSYGLEAFF.

This clone has more than one count but fewer than ten. The chain employs TRBV5-4 and TRBJ1-2; D gene unclear. Germline V lookup: CDR1 SGHNT, CDR2 YYREEE (reference sequence). V dropped 0 bases and J dropped 4 bases, with 13 bases sitting between them. This CDR3 comprises 15 residues. The CDR3 DNA reads TGTGCCAGCAGCTTGGTTGAGGTTGCGAGCTATGGCTACACCTTC. This gives the protein CASSLVEVASYGYTF.

This clone was counted once. The chain combines TRBV19 with TRBJ2-2, with a weak D call TRBD1 (5 bases). This CDR3 is built from 14 residues. Germline loops: CDR1 LNHDA, CDR2 SQIVND (reference sequence). Trimming removed 8 bases at V and 6 bases at J, with 16 bases between. DNA of the CDR3: TGTGCCAGTCTAGGGGCAGGGCAATCCGGGGAGCTGTTTTTT. Its translation: CASLGAGQSGELFF.

Comments on this clone: This CDR3 is missing its conserved last phenylalanine or tryptophan, likely due to a read error. The rearrangement uses TRBV9 and TRBJ1-2, with D maybe TRBD1 (5 bases). Germline V CDR1 and CDR2: SGDLS, YYNGEE. The CDR3 is 10 amino acids. CDR3 loop: CLTESYGYTS. In DNA, the CDR3 is TGTTTGACAGAAAGCTATGGCTACACCTCC.

This clone was counted a single time. The chain uses TRBV19 and TRBJ2-5; possible D gene TRBD2, 5 bases. The V gene lost 4 bases and the J gene lost 4 bases, with 10 bases spanning the gap. The germline V gene has CDR1 LNHDA and CDR2 SQIVND (reference sequence). CDR3 length equals 13 residues. DNA of the CDR3: TGTGCCAGTAGTAGTCGGGGTGGAGAGACCCAGTACTTC. Translated, it gives CASSSRGGETQYF.

This chain links TRBV11-3 with TRBJ1-1, with D maybe TRBD1 (5 bases). V lost 0 bases to trimming and J lost 4 bases, with 12 bases between them. Germline V gene lookup returns CDR1 SGHNT and CDR2 YENEEA. The CDR3 loop spans 15 amino acids. As DNA, the CDR3 is TGTGCCAGCAGCTTAGATACCGCGGGGCGCACTGAAGCTTTCTTT. Its protein is CASSLDTAGRTEAFF.

V gene TRBV7-9 combines with J gene TRBJ2-1; D is possibly TRBD1 (6 bases). The CDR3 runs to 16 residues. Germline loops: CDR1 SEHNR, CDR2 FQNEAQ (reference sequence). V was shortened by 2 bases and J by 3 bases, with 14 bases between the two germline ends. Here the CDR3 reads CASSLTNREIYNEQFF. The CDR3 nucleotides read TGTGCCAGCAGCTTAACCAACAGGGAGATCTACAATGAGCAGTTCTTC. The full variable domain, with the rest looked up from reference TRBV7-9 and TRBJ2-1, is DTGVSQNPRHKITKRGQNVTFRCDPISEHNRLYWYRQTLGQGPEFLTYFQNEAQLEKSRLLSDRFSAERPKGSFSTLEIQRTEQGDSAMYLCASSLTNREIYNEQFFGPGTRLTVL.

The genes are TRBV28 and TRBJ1-1, with a tentative D call TRBD1 (6 bases). CDR3 length: 13 residues. Germline values: CDR1 MDHEN, CDR2 SYDVKM. Trimming removed 8 bases from V and 2 bases from J, with 12 bases in between. In DNA, the CDR3 is TGTGCCAGCTGGGCCAGGGGAAACACTGAAGCTTTCTTT. It encodes CASWARGNTEAFF. Variable domain in full (rest from reference TRBV28 and TRBJ1-1): DVKVTQSSRYLVKRTGEKVFLECVQDMDHENMFWYRQDPGLGLRLIYFSYDVKMKEKGDIPEGYSVSREKKERFSLILESASTNQTSMYLCASWARGNTEAFFGQGTRLTVV.

The rearrangement uses TRBV6-4 and TRBJ2-7; D is undetermined. Germline V lookup: CDR1 MRHNA, CDR2 SNTAGT. The CDR3 has 13 residues. V shed 5 bases and J shed 7 bases, with 15 bases lying between them. CDR3 bases: TGTGCCAGCAGTACAGAACGTTCCGGAGAGCAGTACTTC. Its translation: CASSTERSGEQYF.

The rearrangement joins TRBV20-1 to TRBJ1-2, with D unclear. Germline V lookup: CDR1 DFQATT, CDR2 SNEGSKA (reference sequence). The CDR3 runs to 15 residues. The V gene lost 3 bases and the J gene lost 0 bases, with 14 bases spanning the gap. CDR3 bases: TGCAGTGCTAGTGTCAGGCGGGAGACTAACTATGGCTACACCTTC. Translating it yields CSASVRRETNYGYTF.

This chain connects TRBV7-8 to TRBJ2-2; 10 positions match TRBD1. CDR3 size: 16 residues. V shed 1 base, J shed 2 bases, and the junction held 1 base outside the gene matches. CDR1 and CDR2 from the germline V gene are SGHVS and FQNEAQ. CDR3 residues: CASSLGQGANTGELFF. CDR3 bases: TGTGCCAGCAGCTTAGGACAGGGGGCAAACACCGGGGAGCTGTTTTTT.

The CDR3 spells CASSLPGSTDTQYF. As DNA, the CDR3 is TGCGCCAGCAGCTTGCCCGGGAGCACAGATACGCAGTATTTT. The chain has TRBV5-1 and TRBJ2-3; D remains unclear. V lost 1 base, J lost 0 bases, and 6 bases lay in between. The CDR3 extends over 14 amino acids. CDR1 is SGHRS and CDR2 is YFSETQ in the germline V gene.

This clone has a count of ten or more. The CDR3 reads CATSSAGTADGYTF. For the CDR3, the DNA is TGTGCCACCAGCAGTGCCGGGACAGCTGATGGCTACACCTTC. V and J are TRBV15 and TRBJ1-2; 7 nucleotides line up with TRBD1. CDR1 LNHNV and CDR2 YYDKDF come from the germline V gene (reference sequence). Trimming at V came to 3 bases and at J to 6 bases, leaving 7 bases not matched to a gene. The CDR3 runs 14 residues.

Sample share makes this clone medium-sized. This chain joins TRBV25-1 and TRBJ2-2; 12 bases align to TRBD2. Germline V gene data show CDR1 as MGHDK and CDR2 as SYGVNS. The CDR3 is 16 residues long. Trimming cost V 1 base and J 6 bases; bases outside gene matches: 3. CDR3 sequence (DNA): TGTGCCAGCAGTGAATCGGGGACTAGCGGGCCCGGGGAGCTGTTTTTT. Protein sequence: CASSESGTSGPGELFF.